This T cell receptor (beta chain) was sequenced for a study of PD-L1 blockade in urothelial cancer. Study details: Prior chemotherapy ranged from 0 to 3 regimens per patient. It was at 3 weeks (second dose) and 6 weeks after treatment start that blood was analyzed. General observations from the study: A pretreatment blood TCR clonality that fell below the median predicted better progression-free and overall survival.

Each patient presented with locally advanced or metastatic urothelial carcinoma. TCRdb's copy holds only in-frame clones and misses some; the assay was immunoSEQ multiplex PCR. The data contain 100,000 or so clones, about 90% of them singletons. The germline V and J ends were trimmed by 6 bases and 5 bases, with 11 bases remaining between them. The CDR3 runs 12 residues. Germline CDR1 is GTSNPN and CDR2 is SVGIG (reference sequence). About this clone itself: Antigen unknown.

The origin of this receptor is a woman older than 75 with urothelial cancer. Source: PBMCs, taken around atezolizumab (anti-PD-L1) treatment. The chain combines TRBV30 with TRBJ1-3; D is ambiguous. The CDR3 sequence: CACAIGRNTIYF. CDR3 coding DNA: TGTGCCTGTGCAATCGGGAGAAACACCATATATTTT.